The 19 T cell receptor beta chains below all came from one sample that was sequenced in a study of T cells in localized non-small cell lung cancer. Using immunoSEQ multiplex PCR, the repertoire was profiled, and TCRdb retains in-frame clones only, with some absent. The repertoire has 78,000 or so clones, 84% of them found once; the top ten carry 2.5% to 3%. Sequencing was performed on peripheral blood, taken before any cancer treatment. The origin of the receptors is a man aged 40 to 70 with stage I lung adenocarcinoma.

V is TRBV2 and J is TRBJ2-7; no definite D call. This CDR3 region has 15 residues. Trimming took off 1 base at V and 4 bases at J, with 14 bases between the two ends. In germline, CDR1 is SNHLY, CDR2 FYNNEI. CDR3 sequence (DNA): TGTGCCAGCAGTGAAGGGCCAGCCAGATATTACGAGCAGTACTTC. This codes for CASSEGPARYYEQYF.

The CDR3 DNA follows: TGTGCCAGCAGCTTTCAGGGCCAGGTGGCACCGTTCGGGGAGCTGTTTTTT. Its translation is CASSFQGQVAPFGELFF. The chain has TRBV5-6 and TRBJ2-2, with TRBD1 as a possible D gene (5 bases). The CDR3 sequence is 17 residues long. V was clipped by 2 bases and J by 7 bases, with 21 bases between them. Germline CDR1 is SGHDT and CDR2 is YYEEEE.

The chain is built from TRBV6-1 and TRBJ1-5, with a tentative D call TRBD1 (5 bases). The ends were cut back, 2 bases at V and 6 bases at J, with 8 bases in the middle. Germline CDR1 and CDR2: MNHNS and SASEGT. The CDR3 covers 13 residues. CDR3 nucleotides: TGTGCCAGCAGTGAAAGAGGGGTTCAGCCCCAGCATTTT. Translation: CASSERGVQPQHF.

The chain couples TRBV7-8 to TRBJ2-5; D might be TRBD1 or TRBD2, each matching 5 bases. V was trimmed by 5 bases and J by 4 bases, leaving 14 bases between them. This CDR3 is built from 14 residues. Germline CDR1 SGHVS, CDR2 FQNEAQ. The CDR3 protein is CASSTAGTPETQYF. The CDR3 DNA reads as TGTGCCAGCAGCACGGCCGGGACCCCAGAGACCCAGTACTTC.

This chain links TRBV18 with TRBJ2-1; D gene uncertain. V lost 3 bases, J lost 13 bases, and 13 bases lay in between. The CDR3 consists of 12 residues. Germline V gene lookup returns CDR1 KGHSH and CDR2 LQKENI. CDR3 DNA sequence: TGTGCCAGCTCACCTTCCGCGCCCTACCAGTTCTTC. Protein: CASSPSAPYQFF.

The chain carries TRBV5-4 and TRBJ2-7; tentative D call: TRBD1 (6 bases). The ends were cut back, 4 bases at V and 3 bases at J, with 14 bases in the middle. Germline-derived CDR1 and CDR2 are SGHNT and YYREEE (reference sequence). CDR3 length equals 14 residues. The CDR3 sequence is CASSLATGFYEQYF. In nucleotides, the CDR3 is TGTGCCAGCAGCCTGGCCACAGGGTTCTACGAGCAGTACTTC.

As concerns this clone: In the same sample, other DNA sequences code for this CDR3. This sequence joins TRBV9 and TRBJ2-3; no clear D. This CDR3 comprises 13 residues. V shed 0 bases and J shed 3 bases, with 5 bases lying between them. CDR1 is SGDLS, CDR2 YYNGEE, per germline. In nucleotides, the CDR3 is TGTGCCAGCAGCGTAGATGGGACAGATACGCAGTATTTT. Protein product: CASSVDGTDTQYF.

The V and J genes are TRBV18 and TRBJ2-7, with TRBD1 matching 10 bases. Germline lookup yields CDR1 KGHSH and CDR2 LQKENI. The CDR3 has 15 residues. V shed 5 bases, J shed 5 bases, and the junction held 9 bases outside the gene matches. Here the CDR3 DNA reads TGTGCCAGCTCAACGACAGGGGGCCATTTTAACGAGCAGTACTTC. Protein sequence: CASSTTGGHFNEQYF.

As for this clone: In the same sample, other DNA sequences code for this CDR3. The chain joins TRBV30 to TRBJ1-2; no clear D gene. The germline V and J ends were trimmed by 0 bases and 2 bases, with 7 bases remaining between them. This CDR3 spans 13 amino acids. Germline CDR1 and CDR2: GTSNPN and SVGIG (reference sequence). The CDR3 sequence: CAWSVLGNYGYTF. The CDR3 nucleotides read TGTGCCTGGAGTGTTCTGGGGAACTATGGCTACACCTTC.

As DNA, the CDR3 is TGCGCCAGCAGCCTACAGGGTAGTGCCAACACCGGGGAGCTGTTTTTT. Translating gives CASSLQGSANTGELFF. This chain connects TRBV4-1 to TRBJ2-2; D is perhaps TRBD1 (6 bases). The CDR3 has 16 amino acids. V was shortened by 4 bases and J by 2 bases, with 14 bases between the two germline ends. Germline CDR1 is MGHRA and CDR2 is YSYEKL.

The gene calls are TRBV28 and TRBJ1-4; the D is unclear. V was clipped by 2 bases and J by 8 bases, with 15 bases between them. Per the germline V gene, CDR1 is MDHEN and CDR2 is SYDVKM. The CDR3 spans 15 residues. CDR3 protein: CASSLGSANQEKLFF. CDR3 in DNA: TGTGCCAGCAGTTTAGGGAGCGCTAATCAAGAAAAACTGTTTTTT.

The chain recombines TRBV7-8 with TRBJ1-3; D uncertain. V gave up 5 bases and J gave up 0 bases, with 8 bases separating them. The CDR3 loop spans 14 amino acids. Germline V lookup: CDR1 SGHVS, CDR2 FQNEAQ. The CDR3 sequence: CASSRRISGNTIYF. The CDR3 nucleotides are TGTGCCAGCAGCCGACGGATCTCTGGAAACACCATATATTTT.

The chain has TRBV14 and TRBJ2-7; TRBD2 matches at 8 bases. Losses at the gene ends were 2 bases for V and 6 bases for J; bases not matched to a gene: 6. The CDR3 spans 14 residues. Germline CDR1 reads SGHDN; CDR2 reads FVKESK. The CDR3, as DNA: TGTGCCAGCAGCCAACAAGCGGGAGCTTTCGAGCAGTACTTC. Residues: CASSQQAGAFEQYF.

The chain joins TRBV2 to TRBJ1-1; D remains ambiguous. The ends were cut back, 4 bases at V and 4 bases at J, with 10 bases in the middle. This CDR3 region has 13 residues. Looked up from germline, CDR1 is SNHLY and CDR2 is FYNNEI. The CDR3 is CASSVWQSTEAFF. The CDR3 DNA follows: TGTGCCAGCAGTGTCTGGCAGAGCACTGAAGCTTTCTTT. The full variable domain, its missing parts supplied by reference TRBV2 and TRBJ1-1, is EPEVTQTPSHQVTQMGQEVILRCVPISNHLYFYWYRQILGQKVEFLVSFYNNEISEKSEIFDDQFSVERPDGSNFTLKIRSTKLEDSAMYFCASSVWQSTEAFFGQGTRLTVV.

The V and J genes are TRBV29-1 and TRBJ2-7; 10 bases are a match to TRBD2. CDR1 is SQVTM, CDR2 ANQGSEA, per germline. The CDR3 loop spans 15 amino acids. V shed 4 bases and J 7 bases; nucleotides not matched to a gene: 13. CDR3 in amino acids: CSVVGLAGETGEQYF. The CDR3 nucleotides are TGCAGCGTTGTGGGGCTAGCGGGAGAAACGGGAGAGCAGTACTTC.

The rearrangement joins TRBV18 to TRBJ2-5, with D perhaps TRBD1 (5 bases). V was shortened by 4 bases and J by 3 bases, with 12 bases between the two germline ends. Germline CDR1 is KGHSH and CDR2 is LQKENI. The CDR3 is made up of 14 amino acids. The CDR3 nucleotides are TGTGCCAGCTCACACCCCGACAGTAAAGAGACCCAGTACTTC. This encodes CASSHPDSKETQYF. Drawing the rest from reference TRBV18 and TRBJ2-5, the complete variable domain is NAGVMQNPRHLVRRRGQEARLRCSPMKGHSHVYWYRQLPEEGLKFMVYLQKENIIDESGMPKERFSAEFPKEGPSILRIQQVVRGDSAAYFCASSHPDSKETQYFGPGTRLLVL.

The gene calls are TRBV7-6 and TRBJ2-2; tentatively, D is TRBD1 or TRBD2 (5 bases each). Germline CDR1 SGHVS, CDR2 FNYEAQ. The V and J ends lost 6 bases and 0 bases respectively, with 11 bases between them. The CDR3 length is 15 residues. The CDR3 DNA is TGTGCCAGCAGGGGACGGGGCGCGAACACCGGGGAGCTGTTTTTT. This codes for CASRGRGANTGELFF.

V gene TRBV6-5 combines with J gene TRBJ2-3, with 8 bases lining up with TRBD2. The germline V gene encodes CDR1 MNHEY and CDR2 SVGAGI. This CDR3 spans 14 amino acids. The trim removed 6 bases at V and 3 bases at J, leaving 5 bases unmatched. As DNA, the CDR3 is TGTGCCAGCAGGACGGGAGGGTTAACAGATACGCAGTATTTT. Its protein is CASRTGGLTDTQYF.

The CDR3 region is CASSQADMGFTYNEQFF. The CDR3 DNA sequence: TGCGCCAGCAGCCAGGCGGATATGGGTTTCACCTACAATGAGCAGTTCTTC. The rearrangement joins TRBV4-1 to TRBJ2-1, with D uncertain. This CDR3 contains 17 residues. The germline V gene has CDR1 MGHRA and CDR2 YSYEKL. V lost 3 bases, J lost 2 bases, and 17 bases lay in between.